These 15 T cell receptor beta chains came from one sample sequenced in a study of neurological immune-mediated disorders. Time point defined: longitudinal time-point 2. TCRdb analysed the 5' RACE reads with MiXCR anew, one entry per CDR3 protein. The repertoire has 65,000 to 85,000 distinct CDR3 sequences, more than 5% of them found once; the top ten carry 7.9%. Sequenced sample: PBMCs. The receptors originated from a woman aged 60-75 years with multiple sclerosis.

This clonotype was found many times. The chain carries TRBV5-1 and TRBJ2-1; perhaps TRBD2 as D (7 bases). The CDR3 runs to 15 residues. Trimming cost V 7 bases and J 0 bases, with 14 bases left between them. Germline CDR1 is SGHRS and CDR2 is YFSETQ. The CDR3 sequence: CASHGGGGSYNEQFF. The CDR3 DNA follows: TGCGCCAGCCACGGGGGAGGGGGCTCCTACAATGAGCAGTTCTTC.

This clonotype has ten or more counts. The chain links TRBV20-1 to TRBJ2-4; TRBD2 agrees at 10 bases. After removal of 3 bases from V and 0 bases from J, the junction contained 14 bases not matched to a gene. Germline V lookup: CDR1 DFQATT, CDR2 SNEGSKA (reference sequence). This CDR3 is built from 19 residues. The CDR3 bases are TGCAGTGCTAGTAGCGGCGGACTAGCGGATTCTCTAGCCAAAAACATTCAGTACTTC. Protein product: CSASSGGLADSLAKNIQYF.

This clonotype was seen more than once but under ten times. The chain recombines TRBV6-5 with TRBJ2-7; 10 nucleotides match TRBD1. The V segment lost 7 bases and the J segment 3 bases; nucleotides outside the gene matches: 9. The CDR3 consists of 15 residues. Germline loops: CDR1 MNHEY, CDR2 SVGAGI. The CDR3 is CASKPDRGLYYEQYF. CDR3 sequence (DNA): TGTGCCAGCAAACCCGACAGGGGGCTTTACTACGAGCAGTACTTC.

This clonotype came up many times. The chain employs TRBV5-1 and TRBJ2-2, with D unclear. V was pared by 0 bases and J by 0 bases, with 6 bases between. The CDR3 is 15 amino acids. Looked up from germline, CDR1 is SGHRS and CDR2 is YFSETQ. CDR3 DNA sequence: TGCGCCAGCAGCTTGGCACAGCCGAACACCGGGGAGCTGTTTTTT. It codes for CASSLAQPNTGELFF.

V is TRBV12-3 or TRBV12-4 and J is TRBJ1-4; 9 bases fit TRBD1. After removal of 3 bases from V and 5 bases from J, the junction contained 7 bases not matched to a gene. The CDR3 length is 16 residues. CDR3 coding DNA: TGTGCCAGCAGTTTTCGCTCCGGGACAGGGAATGAAAAACTGTTTTTT. Protein: CASSFRSGTGNEKLFF.

This clonotype was detected many times. The gene calls are TRBV29-1 and TRBJ1-2, with a possible D match to TRBD1 (5 bases). V lost 7 bases to trimming and J lost 4 bases, with 25 bases between them. The CDR3 is 16 amino acids. Germline values: CDR1 SQVTM, CDR2 ANQGSEA. In DNA, the CDR3 is TGCAGCGAAACTACCCTTGAGGAAGGGGCCCTCTATGGCTACACCTTC. Translated, it gives CSETTLEEGALYGYTF.

This clonotype was counted ten times or more. The chain links TRBV5-1 to TRBJ1-1, with a possible D match to TRBD1 (5 bases). The CDR3 consists of 16 residues. V lost 0 bases and J lost 1, with 13 bases in between. The germline V gene encodes CDR1 SGHRS and CDR2 YFSETQ. CDR3 nucleotide sequence: TGCGCCAGCAGCTTGGGTTTGGGACGGTCGAACACTGAAGCTTTCTTT. Protein sequence: CASSLGLGRSNTEAFF.

This clonotype was counted ten times or more. The rearrangement uses TRBV14 and TRBJ2-5; D ambiguous. There are 13 residues in the CDR3. Deletions cut 4 bases from V and 4 bases from J, with 10 bases between. Germline lookup yields CDR1 SGHDN and CDR2 FVKESK. The CDR3 DNA follows: TGTGCCAGCAGCCGACCGGGCCGAGAGACCCAGTACTTC. This gives the protein CASSRPGRETQYF. The full variable domain, with the rest looked up from reference TRBV14 and TRBJ2-5, is EAGVTQFPSHSVIEKGQTVTLRCDPISGHDNLYWYRRVMGKEIKFLLHFVKESKQDESGMPNNRFLAERTGGTYSTLKVQPAELEDSGVYFCASSRPGRETQYFGPGTRLLVL.

In its sample, this clonotype was seen a few times. CDR3 sequence reads: CASNQAEEETQYF. In nucleotides, the CDR3 is TGTGCCAGCAACCAAGCAGAGGAAGAGACCCAGTACTTC. This chain uses TRBV6-2 or TRBV6-3 with TRBJ2-5; unclear D gene. The V end lost 7 bases, the J end lost 3 bases, and 12 bases lay between the germline ends. The CDR3 spans 13 residues. Germline V gives CDR1 MNHEY, CDR2 SVGEGT.

In this sample, this clonotype turned up many times. The chain uses TRBV27 and TRBJ2-5, with 10 bases lining up with TRBD1. J lost 5 bases, V lost 4 bases, and 7 bases had no gene match. This CDR3 has 15 residues. The germline V gene has CDR1 MNHEY and CDR2 SMNVEV (reference sequence). The CDR3 DNA follows: TGTGCCAGCAGTTCACCGGGACAGGGGAGGGAGACCCAGTACTTC. This gives the protein CASSSPGQGRETQYF.

The sample holds many counts of this clonotype. The chain links TRBV5-6 to TRBJ2-5, with TRBD1 as a possible D gene (5 bases). CDR1 and CDR2 (germline): SGHDT, YYEEEE. V was cut by 0 bases and J by 5 bases, with 14 bases left in between. This CDR3 is built from 15 residues. In DNA, the CDR3 is TGTGCCAGCAGCTTGGCTGGTAGGGGCGAGGAGACCCAGTACTTC. Residues: CASSLAGRGEETQYF.

This clonotype is medium-sized. The chain uses TRBV5-1 and TRBJ2-2; D unresolved. Germline V CDR1 and CDR2: SGHRS, YFSETQ. The CDR3 has 14 residues. Trimming removed 0 bases at V and 5 bases at J, with 8 bases between. CDR3 protein: CASSLARTTGELFF. The CDR3 nucleotides read TGCGCCAGCAGCTTGGCCCGGACGACCGGGGAGCTGTTTTTT.

Only a few counts were recorded for this clonotype. The chain joins TRBV6-6 to TRBJ1-3; no reliable D call. Trimming took off 2 bases at V and 0 bases at J, with 8 bases between the two ends. The germline V gene has CDR1 MNHNY and CDR2 SVGAGI (reference sequence). The CDR3 is 15 residues long. The CDR3 loop reads CASSYEQISGNTIYF. DNA of the CDR3: TGTGCCAGCAGTTACGAACAGATCTCTGGAAACACCATATATTTT.

This clonotype was detected many times. The rearrangement joins TRBV27 to TRBJ1-3; no firm D call. This CDR3 has 13 amino acids. CDR1 is MNHEY and CDR2 is SMNVEV in the germline V gene (reference sequence). Trimming took off 5 bases at V and 5 bases at J, with 10 bases between the two ends. CDR3 nucleotide sequence: TGTGCCAGCAGTACACCCTCGAGAAACACCATATATTTT. Amino acid sequence: CASSTPSRNTIYF.

This clonotype was counted many times. The chain uses TRBV5-1 and TRBJ2-1; 8 bases map to TRBD2. The CDR3 loop spans 16 amino acids. J was trimmed by 6 bases and V by 2 bases; bases with no gene match: 10. CDR1 SGHRS and CDR2 YFSETQ come from the germline V gene. This chain's CDR3 is CASSFENGGGRNEQFF. CDR3 bases: TGCGCCAGCAGCTTTGAAAATGGCGGGGGGCGCAATGAGCAGTTCTTC.